This T cell receptor beta chain was documented in a study of T cell changes during pregnancy in multiple sclerosis (dated by TCRdb to the late 2010s). Broadly, across the study: The study examined how the T cell repertoire changed over the course of pregnancy in women with multiple sclerosis.

This clone was observed a few times. The target of this receptor is not known. No base quality information exists; no much larger clone differs at one position. Including cysteine and phenylalanine, the CDR3 has 19 amino acids. CDR3 DNA only is kept here, 57 bases in frame from base 1. Library method: the immunoSEQ multiplex PCR assay. What TCRdb holds here is the immuneACCESS table cut down to in-frame rearrangements. Part of the clones is not present; checked against another copy, under half of the missing clones reflect an unresolved V gene, and the others are unexplained. The sample profile shows tens of thousands of clones; 90% of them were found once. The ten biggest clones cover 0.45% to 0.6% of the sample.

This chain joins TRBV21-1 to TRBJ2-1; the table's D call, TRBD2, was not checked against the DNA. TRBV21-1 is deemed a pseudogene. The sequence came from a female donor in good health, enrolled as a control in a pregnancy study. The material was CD4+ T cells from peripheral blood mononuclear cells, obtained in the third trimester of pregnancy. The sequenced DNA: TGTGCCAGCAGCAAAGGTCGTAGCGGGAGGGCCCCACGGTGTAATGAGCAGTTCTTC. Protein translation: CASSKGRSGRAPRCNEQFF.